This T cell receptor beta chain was recovered during a study of T cells in localized non-small cell lung cancer. Whole-study results and caveats: The study detected a median 57 of the top 100 tumor clones in adjacent lung.

Assay: immunoSEQ multiplex PCR; the TCRdb copy retains only in-frame clones and omits some. Among about 2,700 clones listed, roughly 30% were seen once. As concerns this clone: Its antigen is undetermined.

This material consisted of lung tumor tissue, taken before any cancer treatment. This clonotype originated in a man aged 40 to 70 with stage II squamous cell lung carcinoma.

CDR3 amino acids: CAWSVLGQGDQPQHF. CDR3 coding DNA: TGTGCCTGGAGTGTACTGGGACAGGGCGATCAGCCCCAGCATTTT. The V gene is TRBV30, the J gene TRBJ1-5, with 9 bases fitting TRBD1. The CDR3 contains 15 residues. The germline gives CDR1 GTSNPN, CDR2 SVGIG (reference sequence). V shed 0 bases, J shed 5 bases, and the junction held 5 bases outside the gene matches.